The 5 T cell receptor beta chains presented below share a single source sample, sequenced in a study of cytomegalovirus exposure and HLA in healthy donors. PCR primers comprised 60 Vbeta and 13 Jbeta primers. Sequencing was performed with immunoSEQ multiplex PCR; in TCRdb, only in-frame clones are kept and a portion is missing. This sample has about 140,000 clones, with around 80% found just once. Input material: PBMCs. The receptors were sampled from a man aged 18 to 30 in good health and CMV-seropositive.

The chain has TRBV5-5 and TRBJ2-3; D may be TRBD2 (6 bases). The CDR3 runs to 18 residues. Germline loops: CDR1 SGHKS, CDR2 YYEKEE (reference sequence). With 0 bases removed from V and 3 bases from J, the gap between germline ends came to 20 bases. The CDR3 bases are TGTGCCAGCAGCTTGGGGGGAGTGGGGCGGGGAAGAACAGATACGCAGTATTTT. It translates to CASSLGGVGRGRTDTQYF. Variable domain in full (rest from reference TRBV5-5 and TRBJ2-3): DAGVTQSPTHLIKTRGQQVTLRCSPISGHKSVSWYQQVLGQGPQFIFQYYEKEERGRGNFPDRFSARQFPNYSSELNVNALLLGDSALYLCASSLGGVGRGRTDTQYFGPGTRLTVL.

The CDR3 DNA sequence: TGTGCCAGCAGCCTACGGACTAGCGTGGCCGAGCAGTACTTC. It yields the protein CASSLRTSVAEQYF. The J gene is TRBJ2-7, the V gene TRBV11-2; 9 nucleotides align to TRBD2. The germline V gene has CDR1 SGHAT and CDR2 FQNNGV. The CDR3 sequence is 14 residues long. The V and J ends lost 5 bases and 6 bases, in that order; junction bases with no gene match: 8.

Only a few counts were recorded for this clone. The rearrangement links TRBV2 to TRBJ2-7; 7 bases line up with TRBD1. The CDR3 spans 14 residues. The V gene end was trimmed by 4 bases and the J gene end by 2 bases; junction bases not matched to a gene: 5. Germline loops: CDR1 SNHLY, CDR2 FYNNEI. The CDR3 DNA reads TGTGCCAGCAGTGGACAGGGCTTGACCTACGAGCAGTACTTC. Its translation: CASSGQGLTYEQYF.

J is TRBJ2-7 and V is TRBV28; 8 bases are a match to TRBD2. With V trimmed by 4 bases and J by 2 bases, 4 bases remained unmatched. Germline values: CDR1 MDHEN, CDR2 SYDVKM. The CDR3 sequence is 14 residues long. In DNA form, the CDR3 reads TGTGCCAGCAGTTATAGCGGGACCACCTACGAGCAGTACTTC. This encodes CASSYSGTTYEQYF.

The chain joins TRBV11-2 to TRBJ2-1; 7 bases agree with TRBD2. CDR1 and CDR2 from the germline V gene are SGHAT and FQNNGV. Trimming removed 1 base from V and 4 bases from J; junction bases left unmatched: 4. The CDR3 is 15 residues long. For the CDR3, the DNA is TGTGCCAGCAGCTTAGTGGGCGGGAGTTACAATGAGCAGTTCTTC. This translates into CASSLVGGSYNEQFF. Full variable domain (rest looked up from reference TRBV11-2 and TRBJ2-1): EAGVAQSPRYKIIEKRQSVAFWCNPISGHATLYWYQQILGQGPKLLIQFQNNGVVDDSQLPKDRFSAERLKGVDSTLKIQPAKLEDSAVYLCASSLVGGSYNEQFFGPGTRLTVL.